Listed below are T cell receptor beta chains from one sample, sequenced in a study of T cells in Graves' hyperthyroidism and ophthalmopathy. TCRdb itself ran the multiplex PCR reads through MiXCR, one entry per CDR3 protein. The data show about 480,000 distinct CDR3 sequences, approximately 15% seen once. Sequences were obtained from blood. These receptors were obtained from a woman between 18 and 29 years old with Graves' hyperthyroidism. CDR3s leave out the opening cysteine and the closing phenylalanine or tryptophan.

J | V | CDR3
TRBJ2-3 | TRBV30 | AWSRGHTQY
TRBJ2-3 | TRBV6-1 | ASSEIALADTQY
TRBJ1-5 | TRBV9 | ASSVGTALQPQR
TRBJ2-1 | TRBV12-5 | ATSGRGSSYNEQF
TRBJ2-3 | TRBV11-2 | ASSLGRWDTQY
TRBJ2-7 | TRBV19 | ASSIVGNREEQY
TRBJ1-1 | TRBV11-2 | ASSLGVQGANTEAF
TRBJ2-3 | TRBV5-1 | ASSTASTDTQY
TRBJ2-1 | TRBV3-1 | ASSQIPTWRPEQF
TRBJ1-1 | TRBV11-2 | ASSRPAGGYTEAF
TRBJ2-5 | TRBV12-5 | ASGLRGSGRHQETQY
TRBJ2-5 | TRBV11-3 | ASSSPTSGDYQETQY
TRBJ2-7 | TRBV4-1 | ASSQSSGMSYEQY
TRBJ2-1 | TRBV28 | ASNPSRDLGHNEQF
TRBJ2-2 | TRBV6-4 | ASSDKEAGELF
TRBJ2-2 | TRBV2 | ASRSEGGTGELF
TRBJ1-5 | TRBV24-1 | ATGQPNQPQH
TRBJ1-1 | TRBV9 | ASSSGRGSEAF
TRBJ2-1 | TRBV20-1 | SARDPGLGTNEQF
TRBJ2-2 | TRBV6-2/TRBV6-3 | ASEREGLTGELF
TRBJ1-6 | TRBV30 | AWSSPRRQGQSPLH
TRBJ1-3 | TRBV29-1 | SVETGTGNTIY
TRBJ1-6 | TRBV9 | ASSVAGRNNSPLH
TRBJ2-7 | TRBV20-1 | SARPRGVYEQY
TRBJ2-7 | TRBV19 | ASSERASGSLYEQY
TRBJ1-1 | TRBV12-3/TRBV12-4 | ASTPRTANTEAF
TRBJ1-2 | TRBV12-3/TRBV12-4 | ASSRSGGSH
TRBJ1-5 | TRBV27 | ASSHDGRNQPQH
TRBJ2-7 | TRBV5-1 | ASSYQGWEQY
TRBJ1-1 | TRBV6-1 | ASRRGQGAPEAF
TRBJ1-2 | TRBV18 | ASSPPGTDNYGYT
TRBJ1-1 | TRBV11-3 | ASREPGQRNTEAF
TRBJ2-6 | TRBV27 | ASSFRGRGGANVLT
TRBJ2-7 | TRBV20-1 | SARDPRWAGGNEQY
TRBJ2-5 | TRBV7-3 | ASSLTRLETQY
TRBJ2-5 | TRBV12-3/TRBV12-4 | ASSWGWREQETQY
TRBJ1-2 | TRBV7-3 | ASSLIGRPDDGYT
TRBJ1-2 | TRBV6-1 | ASSESREFYGYT
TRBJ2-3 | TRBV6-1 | ASTARNTDTQY
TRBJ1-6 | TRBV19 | ASSKSTGQNSPLH
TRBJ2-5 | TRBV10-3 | AISETGTSGSQETQY
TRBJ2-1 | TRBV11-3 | ASSPTLAGLYNEQF
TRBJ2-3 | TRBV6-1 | ASRTNGLAGDTQY
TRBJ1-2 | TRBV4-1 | ASSQPDRALGYT
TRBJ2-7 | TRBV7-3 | ASSLGDPPYEQY
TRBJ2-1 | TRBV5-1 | ASSLRLMAGLAGNEQF
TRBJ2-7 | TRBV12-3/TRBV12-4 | ASSLGSRYEQY
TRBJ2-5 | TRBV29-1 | SVEDASGRASIFMETQY
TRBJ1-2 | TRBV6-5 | ASSYSGTGTLYGYT
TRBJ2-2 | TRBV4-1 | ASSHLPGQGGAGELF
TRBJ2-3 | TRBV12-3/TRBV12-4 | ASSPPKPRTDTQY